This TCR beta chain was captured by sequencing in a study of blood T cell dynamics during melanoma immunotherapy. This sample's time point: week 3, after first cycle of checkpoint inhibitor. The CDR3 totals 11 residues. The germline gives CDR1 SEHNR, CDR2 FQNEAQ (reference sequence). V was pared by 11 bases and J by 6 bases, with 11 bases between. Profiled with immunoSEQ multiplex PCR; TCRdb holds only in-frame clones, not every one. The profile shows 9,900 or so clones, about four fifths of them singletons. The clonotype comes from a human donor with melanoma. The starting material was blood, obtained from a patient treated with checkpoint blockade. The chain joins TRBV7-9 to TRBJ2-1, with D possibly TRBD1 on 5 matching bases. The CDR3 protein is CAGAEANEQFF. The CDR3 DNA sequence: TGTGCCGGGGCCGAGGCCAATGAGCAGTTCTTC. The full variable domain, its missing parts supplied by reference TRBV7-9 and TRBJ2-1, is DTGVSQNPRHKITKRGQNVTFRCDPISEHNRLYWYRQTLGQGPEFLTYFQNEAQLEKSRLLSDRFSAERPKGSFSTLEIQRTEQGDSAMYLCAGAEANEQFFGPGTRLTVL.